A single sample is the source of the 23 T cell receptor beta chains below, sequenced in a study of T-cell memory formation after mild COVID-19. One entry per CDR3 protein, called by TCRdb with MiXCR from the 5' RACE reads. The data contain around 36,000 distinct CDR3 sequences, about an eighth of them singletons. Source material: PBMCs or a T cell subset sorted from them (not recorded which). The receptors come from a man aged 18 to 35 who had mild COVID-19 (a few samples of this study predate the infection). Cell type and time point are not known.

Many counts were recorded for this clonotype. The J gene is TRBJ2-1, the V gene TRBV7-2; D uncertain. Germline values: CDR1 SGHTA, CDR2 FQGNSA. Deletions cut 5 bases from V and 4 bases from J, with 3 bases between. This CDR3 has 11 amino acids. CDR3 DNA sequence: TGTGCCAGCAGCGCATACAATGAGCAGTTCTTC. Its translation is CASSAYNEQFF.

The chain joins TRBV5-4 to TRBJ2-5; TRBD2 matches 8 bases. The length of the CDR3 is 16 residues. With V trimmed by 0 bases and J by 2 bases, 6 bases remained unmatched. Germline CDR1 reads SGHNT; CDR2 reads YYREEE (reference sequence). The CDR3, as DNA: TGTGCCAGCAGCTTGGCCGGGGGGGCGCCGCAAGAGACCCAGTACTTC. It yields the protein CASSLAGGAPQETQYF.

Ten or more counts support this clonotype. The chain links TRBV4-1 to TRBJ1-2; D gene uncertain. Germline CDR1 and CDR2: MGHRA and YSYEKL. This CDR3 contains 17 residues. V dropped 1 base and J dropped 2 bases, with 17 bases sitting between them. CDR3: CASSQAAGGPWNYGYTF. The DNA of the CDR3 is TGCGCCAGCAGCCAAGCAGCGGGAGGACCTTGGAACTATGGCTACACCTTC.

This clonotype occurred many times. The chain recombines TRBV6-6 with TRBJ1-2, with unresolved D. The CDR3 spans 17 residues. The germline V gene has CDR1 MNHNY and CDR2 SVGAGI (reference sequence). Trimming stripped 0 bases from V and 2 bases from J, with 16 bases between. CDR3 sequence (DNA): TGTGCCAGCAGTTACTCGATTGGCTCAGGAAGCAACTATGGCTACACCTTC. Protein product: CASSYSIGSGSNYGYTF.

This clonotype was found many times. The rearrangement uses TRBV5-1 and TRBJ1-1; D is ambiguous. This CDR3 spans 15 amino acids. Trimming cost V 3 bases and J 4 bases, with 16 bases left between them. The germline CDR1 and CDR2 sequences are SGHRS and YFSETQ. CDR3 sequence reads: CASSSWSLGSTEAFF. The CDR3 region has the DNA TGCGCCAGCAGCTCCTGGTCCTTGGGCTCCACTGAAGCTTTCTTT. The whole variable domain, remainder taken from reference TRBV5-1 and TRBJ1-1, is KAGVTQTPRYLIKTRGQQVTLSCSPISGHRSVSWYQQTPGQGLQFLFEYFSETQRNKGNFPGRFSGRQFSNSRSEMNVSTLELGDSALYLCASSSWSLGSTEAFFGQGTRLTVV.

This clonotype was seen at least ten times. V is TRBV10-3 and J is TRBJ1-5, with D perhaps TRBD1 (5 bases). Germline-derived CDR1 and CDR2 are ENHRY and SYGVKD. Trimming stripped 7 bases from V and 4 bases from J, with 17 bases between. CDR3 size: 15 residues. Written as DNA, the CDR3 is TGTGCCATCAAAAAGGACGGACAACATAATCAGCCCCAGCATTTT. This translates into CAIKKDGQHNQPQHF.

This clonotype was counted ten times or more. This chain uses TRBV5-4 with TRBJ2-6; 10 bases are a match to TRBD1. CDR3 length: 16 residues. Germline CDR1 is SGHNT and CDR2 is YYREEE (reference sequence). V lost 4 bases to trimming and J lost 0 bases; unmatched junction nucleotides: 1. CDR3 region: CASSRTGGSGANVLTF. The CDR3 nucleotides are TGTGCCAGCAGCCGGACAGGGGGCTCTGGGGCCAACGTCCTGACTTTC.

This clonotype was seen a handful of times. V gene TRBV11-2 combines with J gene TRBJ1-4; D perhaps matches TRBD1 (5 bases). The CDR3 sequence is 13 residues long. V gave up 5 bases and J gave up 6 bases, with 10 bases separating them. Germline assignment: CDR1 SGHAT and CDR2 FQNNGV. The CDR3 DNA reads as TGTGCCAGCAGCGGAAGGGGAGATGAAAAACTGTTTTTT. Its translation is CASSGRGDEKLFF.

This clonotype has a count of ten or more. This chain joins TRBV6-2 or TRBV6-3 and TRBJ2-1; a weak D match, TRBD2 (5 bases). This CDR3 has 13 residues. V lost 8 bases, J lost 5 bases, and 13 bases lay in between. Germline V gene data show CDR1 as MNHEY and CDR2 as SVGEGT. In DNA, the CDR3 is TGTGCCAGCCGGGGATGGGTGAACAATGAGCAGTTCTTC. This sequence encodes CASRGWVNNEQFF.

This clonotype came up many times. The chain carries TRBV20-1 and TRBJ2-1; 12 bases align to TRBD1. The CDR3 is 16 residues long. V shed 5 bases, J shed 4 bases, and the junction held 9 bases outside the gene matches. Germline CDR1 is DFQATT and CDR2 is SNEGSKA (reference sequence). In DNA form, the CDR3 reads TGCAGTGCTGTAGGGACAGGGGGCGTCTCGTACAATGAGCAGTTCTTC. Translated: CSAVGTGGVSYNEQFF.

This clonotype was seen at least ten times. The chain employs TRBV12-3 or TRBV12-4 and TRBJ1-5, with no clear D. Trimming removed 5 bases from V and 5 bases from J, with 16 bases in between. The CDR3 is 15 amino acids. Here the CDR3 reads CASSQDTLGHQPQHF. CDR3 sequence (DNA): TGTGCCAGCAGTCAAGACACCCTTGGGCATCAGCCCCAGCATTTT.

This clonotype was counted many times. The chain links TRBV27 to TRBJ2-1; 9 nucleotides agree with TRBD1. Germline loops: CDR1 MNHEY, CDR2 SMNVEV (reference sequence). This CDR3 contains 14 residues. Trimming at V came to 3 bases and at J to 10 bases, leaving 7 bases not matched to a gene. The CDR3 DNA reads as TGTGCCAGCAGTTTGGGGACAGGGTACGGGGAGCAGTTCTTC. Protein: CASSLGTGYGEQFF.

The table lists this clonotype with many counts. The V call is TRBV7-3, the J call TRBJ2-7; weak D call: TRBD2 (6 bases). CDR1 is SGHTA, CDR2 FQGTGA, per germline. V lost 5 bases, J lost 7 bases, and 21 bases lay in between. The CDR3 contains 15 residues. The CDR3 coding sequence is TGTGCCAGCAGCCCGCCCGGGGACTCTCCGGAAGAGCAGTACTTC. Translating gives CASSPPGDSPEEQYF.

This clonotype was recorded at least ten times. J is TRBJ2-2 and V is TRBV5-1; 7 bases map to TRBD1. CDR1 and CDR2 from the germline V gene are SGHRS and YFSETQ. The CDR3 length is 15 residues. Germline trimming cut 5 bases from V and 2 bases from J; bases unmatched to any gene: 6. Written as DNA, the CDR3 is TGCGCCAGCAGTACCGGGACAGTCAACACCGGGGAGCTGTTTTTT. Amino acids: CASSTGTVNTGELFF. Drawing the rest from reference TRBV5-1 and TRBJ2-2, the complete variable domain is KAGVTQTPRYLIKTRGQQVTLSCSPISGHRSVSWYQQTPGQGLQFLFEYFSETQRNKGNFPGRFSGRQFSNSRSEMNVSTLELGDSALYLCASSTGTVNTGELFFGEGSRLTVL.

This clonotype was picked up a small number of times. The genes are TRBV10-3 and TRBJ1-3; D not certain. The ends were cut back, 7 bases at V and 2 bases at J, with 12 bases in the middle. The CDR3 is 14 amino acids. The germline V gene has CDR1 ENHRY and CDR2 SYGVKD. The CDR3 protein is CAIKATDTGNTIYF. The CDR3 coding sequence is TGTGCCATCAAGGCCACAGATACTGGAAACACCATATATTTT.

This clonotype appeared many times. The V call is TRBV5-4, the J call TRBJ2-5; 9 bases line up with TRBD2. The CDR3 is 15 amino acids. The V and J ends lost 2 bases and 2 bases, in that order; junction bases with no gene match: 4. Germline V gene lookup returns CDR1 SGHNT and CDR2 YYREEE (reference sequence). DNA for the CDR3: TGTGCCAGCAGCTTACCTAGCGGGATTCAAGAGACCCAGTACTTC. It encodes CASSLPSGIQETQYF.

This clonotype appeared a few times. The rearrangement uses TRBV11-2 and TRBJ1-3; D not resolved. The CDR3 runs to 16 residues. With 2 bases removed from V and 0 bases from J, the gap between germline ends came to 11 bases. Germline-derived CDR1 and CDR2 are SGHAT and FQNNGV. CDR3 sequence (DNA): TGTGCCAGCAGCTTATTTCGGGGTCTCTCTGGAAACACCATATATTTT. This sequence encodes CASSLFRGLSGNTIYF.

The genes are TRBV7-9 and TRBJ2-7; D is perhaps TRBD2 (5 bases). V was trimmed by 5 bases and J by 4 bases, leaving 9 bases between them. Germline assignment: CDR1 SEHNR and CDR2 FQNEAQ (reference sequence). CDR3 length equals 12 residues. The CDR3 reads CASSQDWYEQYV. CDR3 sequence (DNA): TGTGCCAGCAGCCAGGACTGGTACGAGCAGTACGTC.

This clonotype came up many times. The J gene is TRBJ2-2, the V gene TRBV5-5, with 9 bases identical to TRBD2. This CDR3 comprises 18 residues. CDR1 is SGHKS and CDR2 is YYEKEE in the germline V gene (reference sequence). Losses at the gene ends were 4 bases for V and 5 bases for J; bases not matched to a gene: 15. The DNA of the CDR3 is TGTGCCAGCAGCCCCGGTGGTAGCGGGGGTCTCAGGACCGGGGAGCTGTTTTTT. The encoded protein is CASSPGGSGGLRTGELFF.

This clonotype was found many times. This chain joins TRBV6-5 and TRBJ1-6; D gene ambiguous. The CDR3 loop spans 17 amino acids. From germline, CDR1 is MNHEY and CDR2 SVGAGI. Between the trimmed V and J ends, which lost 5 bases and 1 base, there was a span of 15 bases. The CDR3 reads CASSGLGLWSYNSPLHF. CDR3 DNA: TGTGCCAGCAGTGGGTTGGGCCTGTGGTCCTATAATTCACCCCTCCACTTT.

This clonotype was seen many times. V gene TRBV20-1 combines with J gene TRBJ1-1, with 8 bases fitting TRBD1. Trimming at V came to 6 bases and at J to 1 base, leaving 7 bases not matched to a gene. The germline CDR1 and CDR2 sequences are DFQATT and SNEGSKA (reference sequence). The CDR3 contains 14 residues. The CDR3 here is CSAPPGTGNTEAFF. As DNA, the CDR3 is TGCAGTGCACCACCCGGGACAGGGAACACTGAAGCTTTCTTT.

Ten or more counts support this clonotype. The chain has TRBV4-3 and TRBJ1-1; D is possibly TRBD1 (5 bases). The germline gives CDR1 LGHNA, CDR2 YSLEER. The V gene lost 2 bases and the J gene lost 0 bases, with 16 bases spanning the gap. The CDR3 covers 17 residues. The CDR3 DNA is TGCGCCAGCAGCCAACCGGGCAGACAGATGATGAACACTGAAGCTTTCTTT. Translated: CASSQPGRQMMNTEAFF.

This clonotype occurred many times. Written as DNA, the CDR3 is TGTGCCAGCAGTTCTAAGGAGGCGGGGGAGAGCACAGATACGCAGTATTTT. Protein product: CASSSKEAGESTDTQYF. The V gene is TRBV6-2 or TRBV6-3, the J gene TRBJ2-3; 7 bases agree with TRBD2. The germline CDR1 and CDR2 sequences are MNHEY and SVGEGT. The CDR3 loop spans 17 amino acids. V shed 4 bases and J 0 bases; nucleotides not matched to a gene: 10.